Only a few counts were recorded for the clone carrying this T cell receptor (beta chain). Its cognate antigen is unknown. The data originate from a study of beta chain features in type 1 diabetes. The V gene end was trimmed by 2 bases and the J gene end by 4 bases; junction bases not matched to a gene: 2. Germline V gives CDR1 ENHRY, CDR2 SYGVKD. The CDR3 consists of 15 residues. What was sequenced were expressed TCRB transcripts, since all of the isolated RNA had been reverse transcribed. Produced via immunoSEQ multiplex PCR; TCRdb's table is partial and in-frame only. The table has about 370,000 clones, around 15% seen once. Overall study findings and caveats: A definitive answer on HLA type influencing TCRB rearrangement was not reached here. For patients and controls alike, PCR might favor shorter templates to the same degree. The similarity of naive, central memory and Treg TCRB repertoires appeared greater among patients than among healthy donors. Type 1 diabetes patients had VDJ junctions that carried fewer insertions and more deletions.

V is TRBV10-3 and J is TRBJ2-3, with 11 bases identical to TRBD2. Sequenced material: naive CD4+ T cells from blood. This clonotype was sampled from a woman aged 18 to 35 in good health. CDR3 residues: CAISETSGRPDTQYF. In DNA form, the CDR3 reads TGTGCCATCAGTGAGACTAGCGGGAGACCAGATACGCAGTATTTT.